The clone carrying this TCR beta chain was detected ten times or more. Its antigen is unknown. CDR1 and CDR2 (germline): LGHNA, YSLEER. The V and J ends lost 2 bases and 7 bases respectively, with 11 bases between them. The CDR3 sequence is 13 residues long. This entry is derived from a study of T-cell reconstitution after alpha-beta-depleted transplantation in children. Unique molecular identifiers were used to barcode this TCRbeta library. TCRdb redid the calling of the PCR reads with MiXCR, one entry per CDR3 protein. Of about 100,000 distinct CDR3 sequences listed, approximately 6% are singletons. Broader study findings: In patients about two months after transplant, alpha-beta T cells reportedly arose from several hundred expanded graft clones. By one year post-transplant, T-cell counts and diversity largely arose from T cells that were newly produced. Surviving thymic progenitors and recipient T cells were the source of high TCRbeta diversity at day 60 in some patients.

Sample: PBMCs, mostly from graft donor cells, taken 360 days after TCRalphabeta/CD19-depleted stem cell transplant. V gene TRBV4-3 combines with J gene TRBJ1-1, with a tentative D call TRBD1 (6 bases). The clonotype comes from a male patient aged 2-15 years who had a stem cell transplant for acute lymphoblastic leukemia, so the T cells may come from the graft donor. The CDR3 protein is CASSQPDRSEAFF. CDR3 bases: TGCGCCAGCAGCCAACCCGACAGGAGTGAAGCTTTCTTT.